This TCR beta chain was obtained from a study of blood T cell repertoires in COVID-19. Study context: COVID-19 samples, acute and convalescent, were from the United States, Italy and Spain.

Germline V gene sequence: CDR1 SQVTM, CDR2 ANQGSEA. Trimming removed 7 bases from V and 0 bases from J, with 13 bases in between. This CDR3 has 13 amino acids. Per the authors' pipeline: Researchers report that nucleated cell counts were estimated from reference gene primer amplification. Here immunoSEQ multiplex PCR was the method, and the copy in TCRdb shows in-frame clones only, minus some. The V and J calls and clone size are taken from that table; D and trimming were inferred from the DNA. Of under 300,000 clones listed, 80% to 90% were seen once; the top ten hold around a sixth. This clone turned up a few times. Donors in Cohort 3 counted as recovered after two negative PCRs, clearance, or symptom resolution.

Sequencing was done on a sample of PBMCs or T cells enriched from blood (not recorded which). The receptor comes from a young man who had recovered from COVID-19. The chain joins TRBV29-1 to TRBJ2-7; tentative D call: TRBD2 (5 bases). In DNA form, the CDR3 reads TGCAGCGCCAGGCGGGTGAACTCCTACGAGCAGTACTTC. Its protein is CSARRVNSYEQYF.